Shown below are 32 T cell receptor beta chains from a single sample sequenced in a study of monozygotic twins with inflammatory bowel disease (dated by TCRdb to the late 2010s). The protocol used for the library was 5' RACE. TCRdb shows the sequencer as Illumina HiSeq 2500. TCRdb reprocessed the reads into one record per CDR3 protein sequence, lacking DNA. This sample's table carries some 200,000 distinct CDR3 sequences. The ten most abundant clones make up 1.5% to 2% of the sample. The sample taken for sequencing was blood. The receptor set was obtained from a human donor with ulcerative colitis or Crohn's disease, or a healthy co-twin of an affected twin (not recorded which).

CDR3 loop: CASSPSPRTGDTEAFF. V gene TRBV9 combines with J gene TRBJ1-1; TCRdb lists TRBD1, though no DNA is available to test this call. Germline CDR1 reads SGDLS; CDR2 reads YYNGEE. The CDR3 consists of 16 residues.

V gene TRBV4-1 combines with J gene TRBJ1-5; TCRdb's D call of TRBD1 is untestable without DNA. Germline V gene sequence: CDR1 MGHRA, CDR2 YSYEKL. The CDR3 length is 14 residues. The CDR3 sequence is CASSQQGSNQPQHF.

The V call is TRBV3-1, the J call TRBJ1-5; TCRdb designates TRBD1, a call that cannot be tested without DNA. CDR1 is LGHDT and CDR2 is YNNKEL in the germline V gene (reference sequence). There are 11 residues in the CDR3. CDR3 residues: CASSQGGAQHF. Full variable domain (outside the CDR3, taken from reference TRBV3-1 and TRBJ1-5): DTAVSQTPKYLVTQMGNDKSIKCEQNLGHDTMYWYKQDSKKFLKIMFSYNNKELIINETVPNRFSPKSPDKAHLNLHINSLELGDSAVYFCASSQGGAQHFGDGTRLSIL.

The chain joins TRBV3-1 to TRBJ1-1. The CDR3 is 15 amino acids. The germline gives CDR1 LGHDT, CDR2 YNNKEL (reference sequence). This chain's CDR3 is CASSPLLGRNTEAFF.

The rearrangement joins TRBV20-1 to TRBJ2-5; without DNA, the TCRdb call of TRBD2 cannot be checked. This CDR3 is built from 14 residues. Germline CDR1 is DFQATT and CDR2 is SNEGSKA (reference sequence). This CDR3 reads CSARAEGIRKTQYF.

The chain combines TRBV5-4 with TRBJ2-1; TCRdb indicates TRBD1, and absent DNA this call remains unverified. Germline V lookup: CDR1 SGHNT, CDR2 YYREEE (reference sequence). The CDR3 runs 15 residues. This CDR3 reads CASRRTGWIGDEQFF. Full variable domain (missing parts from reference TRBV5-4 and TRBJ2-1): ETGVTQSPTHLIKTRGQQVTLRCSSQSGHNTVSWYQQALGQGPQFIFQYYREEENGRGNFPPRFSGLQFPNYSSELNVNALELDDSALYLCASRRTGWIGDEQFFGPGTRLTVL.

The J gene is TRBJ2-1, the V gene TRBV9; TCRdb selects TRBD2, and the lack of DNA leaves this call unchecked. This CDR3 has 17 amino acids. Looked up from germline, CDR1 is SGDLS and CDR2 is YYNGEE. The chain's CDR3 is CASSVSGTSGGYNEQFF.

This chain links TRBV20-1 with TRBJ1-1; TCRdb indicates TRBD1, and absent DNA this call remains unverified. CDR1 DFQATT and CDR2 SNEGSKA come from the germline V gene (reference sequence). This CDR3 contains 13 residues. CDR3 loop: CSAGAGGNTEAFF.

The CDR3 region is CASRDTAYATNEKLFF. The V call is TRBV6-1, the J call TRBJ1-4. The CDR3 runs to 16 residues. CDR1 and CDR2 from the germline V gene are MNHNS and SASEGT.

The rearrangement uses TRBV12-3 or TRBV12-4 and TRBJ1-5; the TCRdb D gene call, TRBD1, has no DNA to confirm it. The CDR3 contains 16 residues. CDR3: CASSLRGGTGDQPQHF.

The genes are TRBV18 and TRBJ1-1; with no DNA, the TCRdb D assignment of TRBD1 cannot be verified. This CDR3 has 15 amino acids. The V gene's germline CDR1 is KGHSH and CDR2 LQKENI. CDR3 amino acids: CASSPPSIGDTEAFF.

The chain carries TRBV5-6 and TRBJ2-1; TCRdb's assignment of TRBD1 cannot be checked, as there is no DNA. CDR1 and CDR2 (germline): SGHDT, YYEEEE. This CDR3 comprises 15 residues. Here the CDR3 reads CASSLGGGRILWQFF.

V and J are TRBV29-1 and TRBJ2-1; the TCRdb call, TRBD1, lacks DNA for checking. Germline V CDR1 and CDR2: SQVTM, ANQGSEA. The CDR3 totals 12 residues. The CDR3 region is CSVTDRINEQFF.

The chain recombines TRBV27 with TRBJ1-4; no DNA is available, so the TRBD1 call from TCRdb remains unchecked. This CDR3 is 13 amino acids long. The germline CDR1 and CDR2 sequences are MNHEY and SMNVEV (reference sequence). CDR3 in amino acids: CASGSFGAEKLFF.

V gene TRBV5-4 combines with J gene TRBJ1-3. The CDR3 extends over 13 amino acids. Germline CDR1 and CDR2: SGHNT and YYREEE (reference sequence). The CDR3 is CASRLYSGNTIYF.

This sequence joins TRBV5-1 and TRBJ2-7; the D call from TCRdb, TRBD1, cannot be confirmed without DNA. Germline-derived CDR1 and CDR2 are SGHRS and YFSETQ. The CDR3 extends over 13 amino acids. CDR3 sequence: CASSWDRAYEQYF.

V gene TRBV19 combines with J gene TRBJ1-6; TCRdb names TRBD1, which stays unverified in the absence of DNA. Germline loops: CDR1 LNHDA, CDR2 SQIVND (reference sequence). The CDR3 is 14 amino acids. CDR3 sequence reads: CASSPGLTNSPLHF.

The rearrangement uses TRBV5-1 and TRBJ1-6; TCRdb outputs TRBD1, but without DNA this stays unchecked. The CDR3 sequence is 15 residues long. Germline CDR1 and CDR2: SGHRS and YFSETQ. CDR3: CASSLGNRGNSPLHF.

V and J are TRBV27 and TRBJ2-5. This CDR3 spans 13 amino acids. Per germline, CDR1 MNHEY and CDR2 SMNVEV (reference sequence). The chain's CDR3 is CASSYFSQETQYF.

The chain employs TRBV6-1 and TRBJ2-7; absent DNA, TCRdb's TRBD1 call cannot be checked. Per germline, CDR1 MNHNS and CDR2 SASEGT. CDR3 size: 17 residues. The CDR3 loop reads CASSEAIGFTPPLEQYF.

The chain joins TRBV7-9 to TRBJ1-1; without DNA, the TCRdb call of TRBD1 cannot be checked. Germline V gene sequence: CDR1 SEHNR, CDR2 FQNEAQ (reference sequence). The CDR3 runs to 14 residues. The CDR3 protein is CASSLAGGQLEAFF.

The CDR3 spells CASSPGRHNEQFF. The chain has TRBV12-3 or TRBV12-4 and TRBJ2-1; the D call of TRBD1 rests on TCRdb alone, since no DNA is present to check it. This CDR3 spans 13 amino acids.

The chain is built from TRBV19 and TRBJ2-1; without DNA, the TCRdb call of TRBD1 cannot be checked. The CDR3 loop spans 14 amino acids. Germline V gene data show CDR1 as LNHDA and CDR2 as SQIVND (reference sequence). The CDR3 loop is CASGGGTAYNEQFF.

The rearrangement joins TRBV20-1 to TRBJ1-4. This CDR3 has 15 amino acids. The germline V gene encodes CDR1 DFQATT and CDR2 SNEGSKA (reference sequence). CDR3 residues: CSARDRLGSNEKLFF.

This chain uses TRBV6-5 with TRBJ1-1. This CDR3 is built from 15 residues. CDR1 MNHEY and CDR2 SVGAGI come from the germline V gene. The CDR3 region is CASSPRYQGGTEAFF.

The V gene is TRBV6-5, the J gene TRBJ1-6; TCRdb gives TRBD1 as the D gene, but with no DNA this cannot be confirmed. There are 16 residues in the CDR3. Germline V gives CDR1 MNHEY, CDR2 SVGAGI. CDR3 protein: CASSYGGPGAGSPLHF.

This chain connects TRBV5-1 to TRBJ2-1. The germline CDR1 and CDR2 sequences are SGHRS and YFSETQ. CDR3 size: 14 residues. The CDR3 loop is CASSLGVGFWEQFF.

The J gene is TRBJ1-4, the V gene TRBV12-3 or TRBV12-4. The CDR3 runs 14 residues. CDR3 residues: CASSLGFGVEKLFF.

The chain is built from TRBV7-2 and TRBJ2-1; TCRdb lists TRBD2, though no DNA is available to test this call. Germline V gives CDR1 SGHTA, CDR2 FQGNSA. The CDR3 spans 15 residues. The CDR3 here is CASSIGLATWGNEFF.

This rearrangement joins TRBV5-4 to TRBJ2-1. Germline V gene sequence: CDR1 SGHNT, CDR2 YYREEE (reference sequence). This CDR3 spans 16 amino acids. CDR3 loop: CASSLVMVSSYNEQFF.

This chain connects TRBV6-5 to TRBJ2-3; TCRdb gives TRBD1 as the D gene, but with no DNA this cannot be confirmed. The CDR3 totals 13 residues. Per the germline V gene, CDR1 is MNHEY and CDR2 is SVGAGI. Here the CDR3 reads CASTPDPTDTQYF.

The rearrangement joins TRBV20-1 to TRBJ2-7. The CDR3 loop spans 15 amino acids. Per germline, CDR1 DFQATT and CDR2 SNEGSKA (reference sequence). Here the CDR3 reads CSARGQLAVAYEQYF.